A selection of T cell receptor beta chains follows, all from one sample in a study of shared clonotypes between healthy human individuals. The data were produced by immunoSEQ multiplex PCR, yet TCRdb's version contains in-frame clones alone and is incomplete. The sample comprises 800,000 to 1,200,000 clones, about 84% of which are singletons, and approximately 0.56% rests with the top ten. The sample taken for sequencing was memory CD4+ T cells from PBMCs. The receptor source for this set is a young man in good health. Some clones in this sample may be carry-over from other donors' samples. Each CDR3 is given with its conserved first and last residue. Fields, in order: D gene, J gene, clone size, V gene, CDR3 protein, CDR3 DNA. D genes are given only for firm matches. For some rows the clone size is stated as once, few or many, or as a class when expanded; others skip it.

- | TRBJ1-4 | few | TRBV7-2 | CASSLRTVRKLFF | TGTGCCAGCAGCCTTCGGACAGTCCGAAAACTGTTTTTT
- | TRBJ1-2 | - | TRBV7-9 | CASSSRVLGYGYTF | TGTGCCAGCAGCTCTAGGGTGCTGGGCTATGGCTACACCTTC
- | TRBJ1-1 | - | TRBV13 | CASSLETAYTEAFF | TGTGCCAGCAGCTTAGAGACAGCTTACACTGAAGCTTTCTTT
TRBD2 | TRBJ2-3 | - | TRBV27 | CASSASGRAEDTQYF | TGTGCCAGCAGTGCCAGCGGGAGGGCGGAAGATACGCAGTATTTT
TRBD1 | TRBJ1-5 | - | TRBV30 | CAWSSGGKPQHF | TGTGCCTGGAGTTCAGGGGGGAAGCCCCAGCATTTT
- | TRBJ2-5 | - | TRBV21-1 | CASSKHKAFLDSFQETQYF | TGTGCCAGCAGCAAACACAAAGCTTTTCTGGACTCCTTCCAAGAGACCCAGTACTTC
- | TRBJ1-5 | - | TRBV6-6 | CASRTGVDQPQHF | TGTGCCAGCAGGACGGGGGTAGATCAGCCCCAGCATTTT
TRBD1 | TRBJ2-3 | - | TRBV19 | CATRGQGVGDTQYF | TGTGCCACCCGGGGACAGGGCGTCGGAGATACGCAGTATTTT
- | TRBJ1-5 | - | TRBV10-3 | CATSVPNQPQHF | TGTGCCACCTCTGTTCCCAATCAGCCCCAGCATTTT
- | TRBJ2-3 | - | TRBV21-1 | CASRGVTDTQYF | TGTGCCAGCAGGGGGGTAACAGATACGCAGTATTTT
- | TRBJ2-1 | - | TRBV18 | CASSPPGGRAWNEQFF | TGTGCCAGCTCACCTCCGGGTGGCAGGGCATGGAATGAGCAGTTCTTC
- | TRBJ1-3 | - | TRBV11-1 | CASAQDGSGNTIYF | TGTGCCAGCGCCCAGGACGGCTCTGGAAACACCATATATTTT
TRBD1 | TRBJ1-2 | - | TRBV6-5 | CASSPDRGYGYTF | TGTGCCAGCAGCCCCGACAGGGGCTATGGCTACACCTTC
- | TRBJ2-1 | - | TRBV9 | CASSPGGVGNEQFF | TGTGCCAGCAGCCCGGGGGGCGTGGGCAATGAGCAGTTCTTC